What follows are 8 T cell receptor beta chains derived from one specimen sequenced in a study of T cell repertoires in cytomegalovirus infection (dated by TCRdb to the late 2010s). Per the publication, the treatment or condition label means: in vitro stimulation with specific CMV peptide epitopes to enrich CMV-specific T cells. Their recognized antigens are unknown. These reads were obtained on an Illumina HiSeq 1500. TCRdb reworked the public reads: Q25 trimming with fastp, MiXCR clone assembly, productive beta chains retained. Identical CDR3 proteins give one entry, which carries the most common genes and DNA. The sample has some 920,000 distinct CDR3 sequences on record, more than 25% of them singletons. The ten largest clones take up roughly an eighth of the sample. The sequenced sample was cultured CD8+ T cells from PBMCs, obtained from culture after CMV antigen stimulation. All receptors come from a human donor in good health (CMV status not recorded). Some clones in this sample may be carry-over from other donors' samples.

The chain is built from TRBV13 and TRBJ2-1; D tentatively reads TRBD1 or TRBD2 (5 bases each). V lost 4 bases, J lost 3 bases, and 13 bases lay in between. Germline CDR1 is PRHDT and CDR2 is FYEKMQ (reference sequence). CDR3 length: 15 residues. The CDR3 DNA sequence: TGTGCCAGCAGCTCCCGGGACGGAGACTACAATGAGCAGTTCTTC. Translating gives CASSSRDGDYNEQFF.

A few counts support this clonotype. The junction departs from the called germline gene at one end, perhaps through a read error. The CDR3 loop is CASSRRDGIQETQYF. The DNA for the CDR3 is TGTGCTAGCAGCCGCCGGGACGGAATACAAGAGACCCAGTACTTC. The chain employs TRBV7-7 and TRBJ2-5; D tentatively reads TRBD1 or TRBD2 (5 bases each). The CDR3 runs to 15 residues. Per the germline V gene, CDR1 is SSHAT and CDR2 is FNYEAQ (reference sequence).

The chain employs TRBV7-9 and TRBJ2-5, with 10 bases fitting TRBD1. The CDR3 is 16 residues long. The germline CDR1 and CDR2 sequences are SEHNR and FQNEAQ (reference sequence). V shed 4 bases and J 5 bases; nucleotides not matched to a gene: 10. CDR3 DNA sequence: TGTGCCAGCAGCTCCCCTCTGGGGACAGGGGACGAGACCCAGTACTTC. Translated, it gives CASSSPLGTGDETQYF.

This chain uses TRBV15 with TRBJ1-1, with 7 positions matching TRBD1. Germline V gene sequence: CDR1 LNHNV, CDR2 YYDKDF (reference sequence). The V and J ends lost 8 bases and 0 bases, in that order; junction bases with no gene match: 6. The CDR3 contains 14 residues. CDR3 bases: TGTGCCACCTCCGAACAGGGGTTGAACACTGAAGCTTTCTTT. Protein product: CATSEQGLNTEAFF.

This clonotype has at least ten counts. The chain has TRBV7-6 and TRBJ1-1; D uncertain. The germline gives CDR1 SGHVS, CDR2 FNYEAQ. The length of the CDR3 is 17 residues. The ends were cut back, 0 bases at V and 5 bases at J, with 19 bases in the middle. This CDR3 reads CASSLARIDEGSTEAFF. CDR3 nucleotides: TGTGCCAGCAGCTTAGCCCGTATAGATGAAGGTTCTACTGAAGCTTTCTTT.

The genes are TRBV6-1 and TRBJ2-4; D gene uncertain. Germline CDR1 reads MNHNS; CDR2 reads SASEGT. With 7 bases removed from V and 0 bases from J, the gap between germline ends came to 7 bases. This CDR3 spans 13 amino acids. The CDR3 reads CASTFLAKNIQYF. The CDR3 DNA sequence: TGTGCCAGCACATTTTTAGCCAAAAACATTCAGTACTTC.

The CDR3 coding sequence is TGCAGTGCACTTGGGGTTTCTAGGAGGAGCAATCAGCCCCAGCATTTT. Residues: CSALGVSRRSNQPQHF. The rearrangement links TRBV20-1 to TRBJ1-5; D is undetermined. Germline V gene data show CDR1 as DFQATT and CDR2 as SNEGSKA (reference sequence). The CDR3 length is 16 residues. With 6 bases removed from V and 1 base from J, the gap between germline ends came to 19 bases.

This sequence joins TRBV24-1 and TRBJ2-5; 10 bases fit TRBD1. There are 16 residues in the CDR3. The germline gives CDR1 KGHDR, CDR2 SFDVKD. The ends lost 4 bases at V and 5 bases at J; junction bases unmatched: 9. CDR3 amino acids: CATSETGTGERETQYF. The CDR3 coding sequence is TGTGCCACCAGTGAAACCGGGACAGGGGAACGGGAGACCCAGTACTTC.